The TCR beta chain described here comes from a study of blood T cells in healthy people across ages. Background on the study: There was about one barcoded beta molecule captured by template switching per two T cells.

V was clipped by 0 bases and J by 3 bases, with 17 bases between them. The germline CDR1 and CDR2 sequences are LGHNA and YSLEER. The CDR3 contains 17 residues. Per-sample yields of isolated PBMCs were at least 6 million. The authors ran a second PCR of roughly 6 to 12 cycles using a sample-barcoded 5' primer and a J-beta primer mix. TCRdb re-called the 5' RACE reads through MiXCR, storing one row per CDR3 protein. The sample has around 1,600,000 distinct CDR3 sequences, 35% to 45% seen once; the top ten hold 4%. The source of this sequence is a woman under 30 in good health. This rearrangement joins TRBV4-3 to TRBJ2-5; D may correspond to TRBD1 or TRBD2 (5 bases each). Sequenced material: blood. The chain's CDR3 is CASSQDIHRGSEETQYF. DNA of the CDR3: TGCGCCAGCAGCCAAGATATCCACCGGGGCTCAGAAGAGACCCAGTACTTC.